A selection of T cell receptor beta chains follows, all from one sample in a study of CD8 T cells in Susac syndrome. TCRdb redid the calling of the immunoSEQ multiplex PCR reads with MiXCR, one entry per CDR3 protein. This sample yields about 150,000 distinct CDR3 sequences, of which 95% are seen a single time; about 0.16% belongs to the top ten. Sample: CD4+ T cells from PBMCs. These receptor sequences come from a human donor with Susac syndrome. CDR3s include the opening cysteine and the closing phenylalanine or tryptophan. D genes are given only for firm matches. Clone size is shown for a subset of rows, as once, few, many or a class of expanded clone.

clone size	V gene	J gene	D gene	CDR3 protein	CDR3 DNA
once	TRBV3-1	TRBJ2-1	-	CASSQRVAKSDEQFF	TGTGCCAGCAGCCAAAGGGTAGCTAAATCGGATGAGCAGTTCTTC
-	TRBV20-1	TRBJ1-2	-	CSARRHNYGYTF	TGCAGTGCGAGACGGCACAACTATGGCTACACCTTC
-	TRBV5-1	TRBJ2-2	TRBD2	CASSSSVAGTGELFF	TGCGCCAGCAGCTCGAGCGTAGCGGGCACCGGGGAGCTGTTTTTT
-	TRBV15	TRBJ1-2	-	CATSRDSRTVANYGYTF	TGTGCCACCAGCAGAGATTCTCGGACGGTAGCTAACTATGGCTACACCTTC
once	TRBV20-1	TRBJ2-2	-	CSARALGGELFF	TGCAGTGCTAGAGCCCTGGGTGGGGAGCTGTTTTTT
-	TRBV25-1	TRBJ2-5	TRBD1	CASSEHSGTGVETQYF	TGTGCCAGCAGTGAACATTCCGGGACAGGGGTCGAGACCCAGTACTTC
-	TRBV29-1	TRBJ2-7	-	CSVRDPLTEQYF	TGCAGCGTTCGGGACCCCCTAACCGAGCAGTACTTC
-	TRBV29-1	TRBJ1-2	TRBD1	CSVGETGSYGYTF	TGCAGCGTTGGCGAGACAGGGTCTTATGGCTACACCTTC
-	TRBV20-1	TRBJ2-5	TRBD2	CSASVAGVGETQYF	TGCAGTGCTTCGGTCGCGGGGGTGGGAGAGACCCAGTACTTC
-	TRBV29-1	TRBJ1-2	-	CSVEIVRELSTF	TGCAGCGTTGAAATAGTCCGCGAACTAAGCACCTTC
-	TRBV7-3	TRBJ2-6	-	CASSLRAANSGANVLTF	TGTGCCAGCAGCTTAAGGGCAGCGAACTCTGGGGCCAACGTCCTGACTTTC
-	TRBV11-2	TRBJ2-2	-	CASSARSGSTTGELFF	TGTGCCAGCAGCGCAAGGTCCGGGTCAACCACCGGGGAGCTGTTTTTT
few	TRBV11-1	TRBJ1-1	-	CASSLRNRTEAFF	TGTGCCAGCAGCTTACGGAATCGGACTGAAGCTTTCTTT
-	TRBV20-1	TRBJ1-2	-	CSAIDSYGYTF	TGCAGTGCCATCGACAGCTATGGCTACACCTTC
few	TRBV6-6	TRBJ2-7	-	CASSKDSYEQYF	TGTGCCAGCTCTAAGGATTCCTACGAGCAGTACTTC
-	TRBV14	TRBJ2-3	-	CATKGGLNTDTQYF	TGTGCCACCAAAGGCGGGCTCAACACAGATACGCAGTATTTT
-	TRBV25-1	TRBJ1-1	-	CASSERFRPEAFF	TGTGCCAGCAGTGAGAGGTTTAGGCCCGAAGCTTTCTTT
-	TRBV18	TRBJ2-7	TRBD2	CASSPAGEGEQYF	TGTGCCAGCTCACCGGCGGGGGAGGGCGAGCAGTACTTC
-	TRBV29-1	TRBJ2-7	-	CSVDSSRSRDEQYF	TGCAGCGTTGATAGTTCGCGGTCTCGGGACGAGCAGTACTTC
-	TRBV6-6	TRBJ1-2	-	CASSQDGYGYTF	TGTGCCAGCAGTCAGGACGGCTATGGCTACACCTTC
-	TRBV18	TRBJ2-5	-	CASSPDWVTGSRETQYF	TGTGCCAGCTCACCAGATTGGGTAACAGGGTCAAGGGAGACCCAGTACTTC
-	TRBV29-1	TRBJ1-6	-	CSVGLEGGSPLHF	TGCAGCGTTGGACTGGAGGGTGGCTCACCCCTCCACTTT
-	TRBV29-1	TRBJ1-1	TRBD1	CSVNRGGDTEAFF	TGCAGCGTCAACAGGGGGGGTGACACTGAAGCTTTCTTT
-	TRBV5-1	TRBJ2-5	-	CASSPGTATETQYF	TGCGCCAGCAGCCCCGGGACCGCCACGGAGACCCAGTACTTC
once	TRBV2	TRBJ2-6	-	CASSERRQSFSGANVLTF	TGTGCCAGCAGTGAGAGAAGACAGTCCTTCTCTGGGGCCAACGTCCTGACTTTC
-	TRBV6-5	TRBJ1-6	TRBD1	CASRPPGTVNSPLHF	TGTGCCAGCAGACCGCCTGGGACAGTTAATTCACCCCTCCACTTT
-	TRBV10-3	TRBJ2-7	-	CAISESVGGRGYEQYF	TGTGCCATCAGTGAGTCAGTAGGGGGGCGAGGCTACGAGCAGTACTTC
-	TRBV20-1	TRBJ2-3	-	CSARVSTDTQYF	TGCAGTGCTAGGGTCAGCACAGATACGCAGTATTTT
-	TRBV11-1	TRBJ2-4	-	CASSLRGNIQYF	TGTGCCAGCAGCTTACGGGGAAACATTCAGTACTTC
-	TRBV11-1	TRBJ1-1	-	CATVHSSNTEAFF	TGTGCCACCGTGCACAGCTCGAACACTGAAGCTTTCTTT